This TCR beta chain was found in a study of OX40 agonist ivuxolimab in advanced cancers. Study as a whole: Patients were treated with ivuxolimab, an agonistic anti-OX40 (CD134) antibody. Intravenous ivuxolimab at 0.01 to 10 mg/kg was given to patients every 2 weeks. Study-level results: On average, CD8+ T cells had more expanded clones than CD4+.

There are 16 residues in the CDR3. Trimming cost V 1 base and J 4 bases, with 17 bases left between them. In germline, CDR1 is SEHNR, CDR2 FQNEAQ (reference sequence). As to this clone: Its target is unknown.

Repertoires were generated with immunoSEQ multiplex PCR, while TCRdb's copy carries only in-frame clones and drops some. The sample lists roughly 75,000 clones, 90% occurring once. Patients were ineligible given autoimmune disease history or systemic immunosuppression. This clonotype was obtained from an adult with an advanced solid tumor such as melanoma, head and neck, liver or kidney cancer. The sequenced sample was CD4+ or CD8+ T cells sorted from blood, obtained in a trial of the OX40 agonist ivuxolimab. The genes are TRBV7-9 and TRBJ2-7; D not certain. CDR3 protein: CASSLVAGIRIYEQYF. In DNA, the CDR3 is TGTGCCAGCAGCTTAGTGGCAGGTATTAGGATTTACGAGCAGTACTTC.